These 8 T cell receptor beta chains share one sample of origin, sequenced in a study of blood T cell repertoires in COVID-19. Sequencing used immunoSEQ multiplex PCR; TCRdb keeps in-frame clones, though not all of them. The table records 150,000 or so clones, 70% to 90% of them present only once. The sequenced sample consisted of peripheral blood. Source of these receptors: a woman in her 70s with acute or convalescent COVID-19.

The chain employs TRBV2 and TRBJ1-5; TRBD1 matches 8 bases. CDR3 length: 14 amino acids. The germline gives CDR1 SNHLY, CDR2 FYNNEI. Unmatched junction bases numbered 4, after V lost 2 bases and J lost 7 bases. In nucleotides, the CDR3 is TGTGCCAGCAGTGAACTGGACAGGGTCCAGCCCCAGCATTTT. The encoded protein is CASSELDRVQPQHF. Combining the CDR3 with reference TRBV2 and TRBJ1-5 gives the whole variable domain EPEVTQTPSHQVTQMGQEVILRCVPISNHLYFYWYRQILGQKVEFLVSFYNNEISEKSEIFDDQFSVERPDGSNFTLKIRSTKLEDSAMYFCASSELDRVQPQHFGDGTRLSIL.

This chain joins TRBV7-2 and TRBJ1-2, with D unclear. This CDR3 spans 13 amino acids. Trimming removed 3 bases from V and 7 bases from J, with 12 bases in between. From germline, CDR1 is SGHTA and CDR2 FQGNSA. The CDR3 loop is CASSFPLYGGYTF. The CDR3 nucleotides read TGTGCCAGCAGCTTCCCCCTATATGGTGGCTACACCTTC.

J is TRBJ1-1 and V is TRBV5-8; perhaps TRBD1 as D (5 bases). V was clipped by 4 bases and J by 1 base, with 11 bases between them. Germline V gene sequence: CDR1 SGHTS, CDR2 YDEGEE. This CDR3 is 14 amino acids long. CDR3 DNA sequence: TGTGCCAGCAGCCCCCGACAGTCGAACACTGAAGCTTTCTTT. Translation gives CASSPRQSNTEAFF.

The chain uses TRBV6-5 and TRBJ1-4; the match to TRBD1 covers 10 bases. The junction had 2 bases not matched to a gene; V was cut back by 6 bases and J by 10 bases. The CDR3 totals 12 residues. Per the germline V gene, CDR1 is MNHEY and CDR2 is SVGAGI. Here the CDR3 DNA reads TGTGCCAGCAGCGGACAGGGGGGAAAACTGTTTTTT. This codes for CASSGQGGKLFF.

This clone appeared once. The chain uses TRBV5-4 and TRBJ2-7; 7 bases are shared with TRBD1. Germline V CDR1 and CDR2: SGHNT, YYREEE (reference sequence). V gave up 5 bases and J gave up 1 base; unmatched junction bases: 6. This CDR3 is 14 amino acids long. The CDR3 DNA follows: TGTGCCAGCAGGAAAGCGGACAGGTCCTACGAGCAGTACTTC. This codes for CASRKADRSYEQYF.

This clone was detected only once. The V and J genes are TRBV7-8 and TRBJ1-1; no clear D. Between the trimmed V and J ends, which lost 5 bases and 1 base, there was a span of 11 bases. Per the germline V gene, CDR1 is SGHVS and CDR2 is FQNEAQ. The CDR3 covers 14 residues. DNA for the CDR3: TGTGCCAGCAGCCTAAGTCGGAGGAACACTGAAGCTTTCTTT. This encodes CASSLSRRNTEAFF.

The genes are TRBV6-2 or TRBV6-3 and TRBJ2-1; 10 bases agree with TRBD1. From germline, CDR1 is MNHEY and CDR2 SVGEGT. V was clipped by 0 bases and J by 3 bases; unmatched bases: 2. This CDR3 contains 16 residues. The CDR3 is CASSYSTGGYYNEQFF. In nucleotides, the CDR3 is TGTGCCAGCAGTTACTCGACAGGGGGCTACTACAATGAGCAGTTCTTC.

The chain links TRBV7-9 to TRBJ1-5; 10 nucleotides agree with TRBD1. CDR1 and CDR2 from the germline V gene are SEHNR and FQNEAQ (reference sequence). The V segment lost 5 bases and the J segment 4 bases; nucleotides outside the gene matches: 2. The CDR3 consists of 14 residues. Here the CDR3 reads CASSRTGGNQPQHF. The CDR3 DNA reads TGTGCCAGCAGCCGGACAGGGGGAAATCAGCCCCAGCATTTT. Looking up the rest from reference TRBV7-9 and TRBJ1-5 gives the full variable domain: DTGVSQNPRHKITKRGQNVTFRCDPISEHNRLYWYRQTLGQGPEFLTYFQNEAQLEKSRLLSDRFSAERPKGSFSTLEIQRTEQGDSAMYLCASSRTGGNQPQHFGDGTRLSIL.